Below are 9 T cell receptor beta chains sequenced from a single sample in a study of blood T cell repertoires in COVID-19. The data were produced by immunoSEQ multiplex PCR, yet TCRdb's version contains in-frame clones alone and is incomplete. The data hold 350,000 to 500,000 clones, with about 88% observed a single time. Input material: PBMCs or T cells enriched from blood (not recorded which). These receptors came from a young woman who had been exposed to COVID-19.

The CDR3 loop reads CASSPSAISYEQYF. CDR3 bases: TGTGCCAGCAGTCCAAGCGCGATCTCCTACGAGCAGTACTTC. The chain uses TRBV28 and TRBJ2-7; D call uncertain. Germline V CDR1 and CDR2: MDHEN, SYDVKM. The CDR3 extends over 14 amino acids. Deletions cut 5 bases from V and 0 bases from J, with 11 bases between.

This clone was counted between two and nine times. V usage is TRBV28 and J usage is TRBJ1-5, with 8 bases that match TRBD1. The CDR3 is 14 residues long. In germline, CDR1 is MDHEN, CDR2 SYDVKM. V shed 6 bases, J shed 6 bases, and the junction held 7 bases outside the gene matches. The CDR3 DNA sequence: TGTGCCAGCAGGCTGCAGGGGGCGGTTCAGCCCCAGCATTTT. Encoded protein: CASRLQGAVQPQHF.

The CDR3 sequence: CSAAHPDRGRNYGYTF. The CDR3 nucleotides read TGCAGCGCCGCCCATCCGGACAGGGGGCGTAACTATGGCTACACCTTC. The chain joins TRBV29-1 to TRBJ1-2; the match to TRBD1 covers 11 bases. Trimming removed 7 bases from V and 1 base from J; junction bases left unmatched: 11. The CDR3 runs to 16 residues. The V gene's germline CDR1 is SQVTM and CDR2 ANQGSEA.

The chain uses TRBV5-6 and TRBJ2-7; the D gene is possibly TRBD2 (5 bases). This CDR3 region has 15 residues. Trimming cost V 0 bases and J 2 bases, with 12 bases left between them. Germline-derived CDR1 and CDR2 are SGHDT and YYEEEE. CDR3 amino acids: CASSLGGSFTYEQYF. For the CDR3, the DNA is TGTGCCAGCAGCTTGGGCGGGTCCTTTACCTACGAGCAGTACTTC.

This clone has a handful of counts. The chain has TRBV5-1 and TRBJ1-1, with D maybe TRBD1 (6 bases). Germline CDR1 reads SGHRS; CDR2 reads YFSETQ. The CDR3 spans 16 residues. V was pared by 2 bases and J by 2 bases, with 16 bases between. The CDR3 protein is CASSLYGDRTNTEAFF. The CDR3 DNA sequence: TGCGCCAGCAGCTTATATGGTGACAGGACCAACACTGAAGCTTTCTTT.

V is TRBV18 and J is TRBJ2-4; weak D call: TRBD1 (5 bases). In germline, CDR1 is KGHSH, CDR2 LQKENI. Trimming cost V 3 bases and J 5 bases, with 11 bases left between them. The CDR3 spans 14 residues. CDR3 nucleotide sequence: TGTGCCAGCTCACCCCAGGGTTTGCAAAACATTCAGTACTTC. Protein sequence: CASSPQGLQNIQYF.

The V gene is TRBV7-8, the J gene TRBJ2-5; 10 bases match TRBD1. The length of the CDR3 is 15 residues. Germline V gene lookup returns CDR1 SGHVS and CDR2 FQNEAQ. V lost 5 bases, J lost 5 bases, and 8 bases stayed unmatched. DNA of the CDR3: TGTGCCAGCAGCCCGCGGACAGGGGGTAGTGAGACCCAGTACTTC. Translating it yields CASSPRTGGSETQYF.

The rearrangement links TRBV6-6 to TRBJ2-7, with 12 bases lining up with TRBD1. CDR3 length equals 15 residues. The trim removed 6 bases at V and 6 bases at J, leaving 9 bases unmatched. Germline V lookup: CDR1 MNHNY, CDR2 SVGAGI (reference sequence). CDR3 coding DNA: TGTGCCAGCAGCTCCACCGGGACAGGGGGCGGCGAGCAGTACTTC. The encoded protein is CASSSTGTGGGEQYF.

The rearrangement uses TRBV6-5 and TRBJ1-5; D call uncertain. The CDR3 covers 15 residues. V dropped 0 bases and J dropped 7 bases, with 13 bases sitting between them. Germline lookup yields CDR1 MNHEY and CDR2 SVGAGI. The CDR3 spells CASSYSKGGGQPQHF. The CDR3 DNA sequence: TGTGCCAGCAGTTACTCGAAGGGTGGCGGGCAGCCCCAGCATTTT.